This T cell receptor beta chain was captured in a study of technical replicates of blood from a few donors. TCRdb keeps only in-frame clones here, not all; method: immunoSEQ multiplex PCR. The sample lists 65,000 to 80,000 clones, 95% to 98% seen once, with around 0.3% in the top ten. This CDR3 is built from 15 residues. Germline V gene sequence: CDR1 MNHNY, CDR2 SVGAGI (reference sequence). Trimming left V 5 bases short and J 1 base short, with 12 bases between. The sequencing input was T cells isolated from PBMCs. The chain couples TRBV6-6 to TRBJ1-5; a weak D match, TRBD1 (5 bases). This TCR was recovered from a human donor in good health. DNA of the CDR3: TGTGCCAGCAGTACGGGGGGTATCAGCAATCAGCCCCAGCATTTT. Amino acid sequence: CASSTGGISNQPQHF.